The 16 T cell receptor beta chains in this list originate from one sample, sequenced in a study of T cells in localized non-small cell lung cancer. Profiling relied on immunoSEQ multiplex PCR, and the TCRdb table lists in-frame clones only, not all of them. The sample carries about 1,300 clones, about a fifth recorded once. Source: normal lung tissue next to the tumor, taken before any cancer treatment. The receptors derive from a male donor older than 55 with stage III squamous cell lung carcinoma.

This clone is categorized as medium-sized (0.01 to 0.1%). The chain is built from TRBV9 and TRBJ2-3; D uncertain. The length of the CDR3 is 13 residues. The V end was cut by 5 bases, the J end by 0 bases, with 7 bases between. Germline CDR1 is SGDLS and CDR2 is YYNGEE. CDR3 bases: TGTGCCAGCAGGGAACTGAGCACAGATACGCAGTATTTT. The encoded protein is CASRELSTDTQYF.

This clone is termed medium-sized. This chain links TRBV11-3 with TRBJ2-5; 10 bases are a match to TRBD2. The germline V gene encodes CDR1 SGHNT and CDR2 YENEEA. The CDR3 totals 14 residues. V lost 3 bases and J lost 5; bases outside the gene matches: 3. DNA for the CDR3: TGTGCCAGCAGCTTGGGACTAGCGACGGAGACCCAGTACTTC. Translated, it gives CASSLGLATETQYF.

This clone is deemed medium-sized. J is TRBJ2-5 and V is TRBV11-3, with unresolved D. The V end was cut by 3 bases, the J end by 0 bases, with 14 bases between. Germline-derived CDR1 and CDR2 are SGHNT and YENEEA. The CDR3 is 16 residues long. The CDR3 coding sequence is TGTGCCAGCAGCTTGGAACAATTCTCCGACCAAGAGACCCAGTACTTC. It encodes CASSLEQFSDQETQYF.

This clone was detected a few times. This chain uses TRBV11-3 with TRBJ2-3, with TRBD1 matching over 10 bases. Per the germline V gene, CDR1 is SGHNT and CDR2 is YENEEA. V shed 5 bases, J shed 6 bases, and the junction held 8 bases outside the gene matches. The CDR3 is 15 residues long. CDR3 in amino acids: CASSAGTGVTDTQYF. The CDR3 nucleotides read TGTGCCAGCAGCGCAGGGACAGGGGTTACGGATACGCAGTATTTT.

This clone is medium-sized by share. V usage is TRBV11-3 and J usage is TRBJ1-2; 7 positions match TRBD1. This CDR3 is 17 amino acids long. The germline V gene encodes CDR1 SGHNT and CDR2 YENEEA. V was clipped by 3 bases and J by 1 base; unmatched bases: 11. CDR3 region: CASSLGPGGTDNYGYTF. CDR3 in DNA: TGTGCCAGCAGCTTGGGCCCAGGGGGGACAGATAACTATGGCTACACCTTC.

This clone was seen a handful of times. The V call is TRBV6-8, the J call TRBJ2-2; 9 nucleotides align to TRBD1. The CDR3 sequence is 16 residues long. CDR1 and CDR2 from the germline V gene are MNHGY and SAAAGT. Trimming removed 6 bases from V and 4 bases from J; junction bases left unmatched: 9. The chain's CDR3 is CASSQNRGRATGELFF. As DNA, the CDR3 is TGTGCCAGCAGCCAAAACAGGGGGCGCGCCACCGGGGAGCTGTTTTTT.

The gene calls are TRBV9 and TRBJ2-3; no reliable D call. The CDR3 loop spans 12 amino acids. Germline lookup yields CDR1 SGDLS and CDR2 YYNGEE. V was shortened by 1 base and J by 4 bases, with 4 bases between the two germline ends. This chain's CDR3 is CASSVLADTQYF. As DNA, the CDR3 is TGTGCCAGCAGCGTACTAGCAGATACGCAGTATTTT.

This clone occurred a few times. The chain uses TRBV1 and TRBJ1-4. TRBV1 is labeled a pseudogene. The CDR3 is made up of 16 amino acids. CDR3 in amino acids: CASSRRPGSTNEKLFF. In DNA, the CDR3 is TGCGCCAGCAGCCGCCGGCCAGGGAGTACTAATGAAAAACTGTTTTTT.

The rearrangement links TRBV6-8 to TRBJ2-3; 10 bases agree with TRBD2. The J segment lost 3 bases and the V segment lost 6 bases, leaving 12 bases of the junction unmatched. Germline V gene lookup returns CDR1 MNHGY and CDR2 SAAAGT. The CDR3 totals 17 residues. The CDR3 is CASRGLLAGGGTDTQYF. CDR3 coding DNA: TGTGCCAGCAGGGGACTCTTAGCGGGGGGTGGAACAGATACGCAGTATTTT.

By its share, this clone is medium-sized. The rearrangement links TRBV11-3 to TRBJ1-5, with TRBD1 matching 7 bases. The CDR3 runs to 16 residues. The ends lost 5 bases at V and 5 bases at J; junction bases unmatched: 12. Germline values: CDR1 SGHNT, CDR2 YENEEA. In nucleotides, the CDR3 is TGTGCCAGCAGCCCTAGGGCCAGGGGGACGGATCAGCCCCAGCATTTT. Translating gives CASSPRARGTDQPQHF.

This clone is labeled medium-sized. The chain uses TRBV6-8 and TRBJ2-7, with 12 bases aligning to TRBD2. CDR1 is MNHGY and CDR2 is SAAAGT in the germline V gene. The J segment lost 9 bases and the V segment lost 4 bases, leaving 7 bases of the junction unmatched. The CDR3 is 14 amino acids. The CDR3 region has the DNA TGTGCCAGCAGTTTCCAGACTAGCGGGGGTTCGCAGTACTTC. This gives the protein CASSFQTSGGSQYF.

This clone appeared a few times. Since no conserved phenylalanine or tryptophan closes the CDR3, a read error is the likely cause. It is unclear where the CDR3 begins or ends on the DNA, so no DNA is shown, and the CDR3 is as TCRdb lists it. The chain links TRBV6-8 to TRBJ2-7. Both ends counted, the CDR3 spans 12 residues. From germline, CDR1 is MNHGY and CDR2 SAAAGT. CDR3 in amino acids: CASSYSSGAAFL.

This clone has more than one count but fewer than ten. V is TRBV6-8 and J is TRBJ2-5, with TRBD2 matching over 15 bases. The CDR3 loop spans 16 amino acids. Germline V gene sequence: CDR1 MNHGY, CDR2 SAAAGT. The junction had 5 bases not matched to a gene; V was cut back by 4 bases and J by 5 bases. The CDR3 DNA is TGTGCCAGCAGTTTGGGACTAGCGGGGGGCGGGGAGACCCAGTACTTC. This sequence encodes CASSLGLAGGGETQYF.

The chain carries TRBV11-3 and TRBJ1-1; D is perhaps TRBD1 (6 bases). CDR3 size: 14 residues. Trimming left V 5 bases short and J 4 bases short, with 14 bases between. The V gene's germline CDR1 is SGHNT and CDR2 YENEEA. CDR3 sequence reads: CASSPIQGTTEAFF. The CDR3 DNA is TGTGCCAGCAGCCCGATACAGGGTACCACTGAAGCTTTCTTT.

There are a few counts of this clone. The gene calls are TRBV11-3 and TRBJ2-7; 12 nucleotides line up with TRBD1. Germline CDR1 is SGHNT and CDR2 is YENEEA. This CDR3 comprises 14 residues. Trimming took 4 bases from V and 6 from J; bases not matched to a gene: 4. Here the CDR3 reads CASSSRDRGLEQYF. In DNA form, the CDR3 reads TGTGCCAGCAGCTCACGGGACAGGGGGCTCGAGCAGTACTTC.

The chain links TRBV6-8 to TRBJ1-1, with a tentative D call TRBD1 (6 bases). Germline CDR1 reads MNHGY; CDR2 reads SAAAGT. V was trimmed by 4 bases and J by 2 bases, leaving 14 bases between them. CDR3 length: 15 amino acids. CDR3 protein: CASSSLDRSNTEAFF. DNA of the CDR3: TGTGCCAGCAGTTCCCTCGACAGGTCAAACACTGAAGCTTTCTTT.